Shown below are 20 T cell receptor beta chains from a single sample sequenced in a study of shared clonotypes between healthy human individuals. The repertoire was sequenced with immunoSEQ multiplex PCR; TCRdb's copy has only in-frame clones and lacks some. The sample contains fewer than 850,000 clones, about nine tenths of which appear only once. The sequenced sample consisted of memory CD8+ T cells from PBMCs. The subset here: CD45RO+ cells pooled with CCR7-negative TemRA cells. Receptors were obtained from a man younger than 30 in good health. Some clones in this sample may be carry-over from other donors' samples.

The V call is TRBV28, the J call TRBJ2-7; D is perhaps TRBD2 (5 bases). V was cut by 3 bases and J by 0 bases, with 9 bases left in between. The CDR3 contains 14 residues. Germline V gene data show CDR1 as MDHEN and CDR2 as SYDVKM. CDR3 protein: CASSLSSASYEQYF. The CDR3 DNA reads TGTGCCAGCAGTTTGAGTAGCGCCTCCTACGAGCAGTACTTC.

V and J are TRBV29-1 and TRBJ1-1; TRBD1 aligns across 7 bases. The CDR3 spans 14 residues. The V and J ends lost 7 bases and 4 bases, in that order; junction bases with no gene match: 12. In germline, CDR1 is SQVTM, CDR2 ANQGSEA. The CDR3, as DNA: TGCAGCGCCCGATCAGGGGGGGGTAGCACTGAAGCTTTCTTT. This translates into CSARSGGGSTEAFF.

This chain joins TRBV5-8 and TRBJ1-1; TRBD1 is a possible D gene (6 bases). In germline, CDR1 is SGHTS, CDR2 YDEGEE. This CDR3 has 13 amino acids. V lost 4 bases, J lost 6 bases, and 13 bases lay in between. The DNA for the CDR3 is TGTGCCAGCAGCCAAGGACAGAGCTCTGAAGCTTTCTTT. This codes for CASSQGQSSEAFF.

This chain connects TRBV30 to TRBJ2-1, with a tentative D call TRBD1 (5 bases). The CDR3 sequence is 16 residues long. CDR1 is GTSNPN and CDR2 is SVGIG in the germline V gene (reference sequence). The V end was cut by 3 bases, the J end by 0 bases, with 15 bases between. CDR3 sequence reads: CAWRITGFPSYNEQFF. The CDR3 nucleotides are TGTGCCTGGAGGATCACAGGATTCCCCTCCTACAATGAGCAGTTCTTC.

The V call is TRBV27, the J call TRBJ2-7; a weak D match, TRBD2 (7 bases). CDR3 length: 15 amino acids. From germline, CDR1 is MNHEY and CDR2 SMNVEV (reference sequence). V was shortened by 4 bases and J by 0 bases, with 13 bases between the two germline ends. For the CDR3, the DNA is TGTGCCAGCAGTTGGGGCGGGGGCACCTCCTACGAGCAGTACTTC. Translating it yields CASSWGGGTSYEQYF.

The chain joins TRBV28 to TRBJ2-7; 10 nucleotides align to TRBD2. This CDR3 has 16 residues. J lost 7 bases, V lost 2 bases, and 11 bases had no gene match. In germline, CDR1 is MDHEN, CDR2 SYDVKM. The CDR3 region is CASSLVPGLAPLEQYF. The CDR3 nucleotides read TGTGCCAGCAGTTTAGTCCCGGGACTAGCGCCCCTGGAGCAGTACTTC.

This chain uses TRBV10-3 with TRBJ2-1; D gene unclear. Per the germline V gene, CDR1 is ENHRY and CDR2 is SYGVKD. The CDR3 has 15 residues. The V end lost 10 bases, the J end lost 0 bases, and 16 bases lay between the germline ends. CDR3: CATNLEFSSYNEQFF. The CDR3 DNA is TGTGCCACCAATCTGGAGTTCAGCTCCTACAATGAGCAGTTCTTC.

V is TRBV11-2 and J is TRBJ2-3; D might be TRBD2 (8 bases). The CDR3 consists of 16 residues. V was trimmed by 5 bases and J by 4 bases, leaving 19 bases between them. CDR1 and CDR2 (germline): SGHAT, FQNNGV. The CDR3 DNA sequence: TGTGCCAGCAGCCCCAGGGGGGGACTAGAATCAGATACGCAGTATTTT. Protein sequence: CASSPRGGLESDTQYF.

This clone was detected only a few times. The chain links TRBV19 to TRBJ2-7; D possibly corresponds to TRBD1 (6 bases). In germline, CDR1 is LNHDA, CDR2 SQIVND (reference sequence). The V and J ends lost 3 bases and 5 bases respectively, with 11 bases between them. The CDR3 has 13 residues. In DNA, the CDR3 is TGTGCCAGTAGTATGAGGACAGATGACGAGCAGTACTTC. It codes for CASSMRTDDEQYF.

This chain connects TRBV28 to TRBJ2-1, with TRBD2 matching 7 bases. Germline CDR1 and CDR2: MDHEN and SYDVKM. V lost 2 bases and J lost 1; bases outside the gene matches: 5. This CDR3 region has 16 residues. DNA of the CDR3: TGTGCCAGCAGTTTAGGGGAGGGGAATTCCTACAATGAGCAGTTCTTC. It yields the protein CASSLGEGNSYNEQFF. The full variable domain, with the rest looked up from reference TRBV28 and TRBJ2-1, is DVKVTQSSRYLVKRTGEKVFLECVQDMDHENMFWYRQDPGLGLRLIYFSYDVKMKEKGDIPEGYSVSREKKERFSLILESASTNQTSMYLCASSLGEGNSYNEQFFGPGTRLTVL.

The chain has TRBV9 and TRBJ2-3; maybe TRBD1 (5 bases). The CDR3 loop spans 14 amino acids. Germline CDR1 reads SGDLS; CDR2 reads YYNGEE. V lost 0 bases to trimming and J lost 2 bases, with 7 bases between them. The CDR3 DNA is TGTGCCAGCAGCGTAGTAGGGGACACAGATACGCAGTATTTT. Translating gives CASSVVGDTDTQYF.

This rearrangement joins TRBV4-2 to TRBJ2-6; D tentatively reads TRBD1 or TRBD2 (6 bases each). Trimming removed 0 bases at V and 2 bases at J, with 14 bases between. CDR1 is LGHNA, CDR2 YNFKEQ, per germline. This CDR3 spans 18 amino acids. The CDR3 DNA reads as TGTGCCAGCAGCCAAGATGAGGAGGGGGACACTGGGGCCAACGTCCTGACTTTC. It is translated as CASSQDEEGDTGANVLTF.

The chain links TRBV5-1 to TRBJ1-1; D unresolved. This CDR3 spans 13 amino acids. Germline CDR1 is SGHRS and CDR2 is YFSETQ. Trimming took off 5 bases at V and 0 bases at J, with 8 bases between the two ends. The chain's CDR3 is CASRDVMNTEAFF. CDR3 DNA sequence: TGCGCCAGCAGGGACGTGATGAACACTGAAGCTTTCTTT.

This rearrangement joins TRBV14 to TRBJ1-1; a possible D gene is TRBD1 (6 bases). This CDR3 has 13 residues. The V gene lost 6 bases and the J gene lost 4 bases, with 12 bases spanning the gap. The germline V gene has CDR1 SGHDN and CDR2 FVKESK. In nucleotides, the CDR3 is TGTGCCAGCAGACTGGGGGGCCTCACTGAAGCTTTCTTT. Translation: CASRLGGLTEAFF.

This clone appeared once. CDR3 amino acids: CASSFGDTGELFF. The CDR3 DNA is TGTGCCAGCAGCTTTGGAGACACCGGGGAGCTGTTTTTT. The gene calls are TRBV7-7 and TRBJ2-2; D unclear. The CDR3 spans 13 residues. Trimming pared 3 bases from V and 3 bases from J, leaving 5 bases between. In germline, CDR1 is SSHAT, CDR2 FNYEAQ (reference sequence).

As concerns this clone: In the same sample, other DNA sequences code for this CDR3. This chain joins TRBV29-1 and TRBJ1-1; 10 bases align to TRBD1. The trim removed 1 base at V and 11 bases at J, leaving 13 bases unmatched. This CDR3 is 15 amino acids long. Germline-derived CDR1 and CDR2 are SQVTM and ANQGSEA. CDR3 nucleotides: TGCAGCGTTGAAGGCCCTCCCGGACAGGGGGTGAATGCTTTCTTT. Translating it yields CSVEGPPGQGVNAFF.

The V call is TRBV5-5, the J call TRBJ2-1, with 10 bases that match TRBD2. The trim removed 0 bases at V and 7 bases at J, leaving 4 bases unmatched. Germline V gene data show CDR1 as SGHKS and CDR2 as YYEKEE (reference sequence). The CDR3 contains 15 residues. CDR3: CASSLEAGGLNEQFF. The CDR3 DNA follows: TGTGCCAGCAGCTTGGAAGCGGGAGGGTTAAATGAGCAGTTCTTC.

This chain uses TRBV7-9 with TRBJ2-1; 9 bases are shared with TRBD1. V gave up 4 bases and J gave up 9 bases; unmatched junction bases: 7. Germline CDR1 SEHNR, CDR2 FQNEAQ (reference sequence). This CDR3 has 14 residues. CDR3 amino acids: CASSSRDRDTEQFF. CDR3 DNA sequence: TGTGCCAGCAGCTCCCGGGACAGGGACACTGAGCAGTTCTTC.

This chain uses TRBV21-1 with TRBJ1-5. TRBV21-1 is tagged as a pseudogene. There are 16 residues in the CDR3. DNA of the CDR3: TGTGCCAGCAGCAATCCCGGGGGGGCGCGAGGTCAGCCCCAGCATTTT. This encodes CASSNPGGARGQPQHF.

As to this clone: One junction end does not reproduce the germline sequence, and a read error may be involved. This chain links TRBV19 with TRBJ2-3, with D possibly being TRBD1 (5 bases). Germline V gene sequence: CDR1 LNHDA, CDR2 SQIVND (reference sequence). This CDR3 comprises 15 residues. The CDR3 nucleotides read TGTGCCAGTATAAGGGTCAGGGTTGCAACAGGTACGCAGTATTTT. This gives the protein CASIRVRVATGTQYF.